This passage covers 10 T cell receptor beta chains from one sample sequenced in a study of T cells in Graves' hyperthyroidism and ophthalmopathy. RNA transcripts were the template for amplifying TCR beta CDR3 regions. TCR CDR3 underwent first-round RT-PCR with the HTBI primer set. MiXCR was run by TCRdb on the multiplex PCR reads, yielding one entry per CDR3 protein. The sample carries 380,000 or so distinct CDR3 sequences, less than 15% recorded once. Source material: blood. Receptor source: a man aged 30-40 years with Graves' hyperthyroidism that later progressed to Graves' ophthalmopathy.

This clonotype was counted at least ten times. The chain joins TRBV28 to TRBJ2-3; 8 bases agree with TRBD1. The length of the CDR3 is 15 residues. The V gene end was trimmed by 8 bases and the J gene end by 4 bases; junction bases not matched to a gene: 11. The V gene's germline CDR1 is MDHEN and CDR2 SYDVKM. The CDR3 here is CASQADRVRADTQYF. For the CDR3, the DNA is TGTGCCAGCCAGGCGGACAGGGTTCGGGCAGATACGCAGTATTTT.

The V and J genes are TRBV4-1 and TRBJ2-3; D is ambiguous. Trimming cost V 0 bases and J 1 base, with 8 bases left between them. The CDR3 spans 15 residues. Per the germline V gene, CDR1 is MGHRA and CDR2 is YSYEKL. The CDR3, as DNA: TGCGCCAGCAGCCAAGAACAAAGAGGCACAGATACGCAGTATTTT. Translation gives CASSQEQRGTDTQYF.

This clonotype was counted between two and nine times. The rearrangement joins TRBV9 to TRBJ2-2, with TRBD2 matching 11 bases. Trimming removed 4 bases from V and 4 bases from J; junction bases left unmatched: 6. Per the germline V gene, CDR1 is SGDLS and CDR2 is YYNGEE. The CDR3 has 16 amino acids. This chain's CDR3 is CASSFSGGASTGELFF. Written as DNA, the CDR3 is TGTGCCAGCAGCTTTAGCGGGGGGGCGAGCACCGGGGAGCTGTTTTTT.

V gene TRBV29-1 combines with J gene TRBJ2-3; 12 bases align to TRBD2. This CDR3 has 15 residues. Germline loops: CDR1 SQVTM, CDR2 ANQGSEA. The ends lost 4 bases at V and 2 bases at J; junction bases unmatched: 4. The CDR3 bases are TGCAGCGTTGTGACTAGCGGGGGAATCACAGATACGCAGTATTTT. Translating gives CSVVTSGGITDTQYF.

In this sample, this clonotype turned up many times. The J gene is TRBJ1-1, the V gene TRBV12-3 or TRBV12-4; 7 bases align to TRBD1. V shed 4 bases, J shed 2 bases, and the junction held 4 bases outside the gene matches. This CDR3 comprises 14 residues. The CDR3 coding sequence is TGTGCCAGCAGTTCAGGGGGATATAACACTGAAGCTTTCTTT. Residues: CASSSGGYNTEAFF.

The table lists this clonotype with a few counts. J is TRBJ2-7 and V is TRBV4-1; 9 bases are a match to TRBD1. Losses at the gene ends were 1 base for V and 4 bases for J; bases not matched to a gene: 5. The CDR3 covers 15 residues. Germline CDR1 MGHRA, CDR2 YSYEKL. CDR3 region: CASSQVLQGAYEQYF. In DNA, the CDR3 is TGCGCCAGCAGCCAAGTGTTACAGGGGGCTTACGAGCAGTACTTC.

The chain combines TRBV30 with TRBJ2-7, with 7 bases fitting TRBD1. The CDR3 spans 14 residues. The junction had 6 bases not matched to a gene; V was cut back by 2 bases and J by 2 bases. Germline V gene lookup returns CDR1 GTSNPN and CDR2 SVGIG (reference sequence). CDR3 sequence reads: CAWSRGTDTYEQYF. CDR3 coding DNA: TGTGCCTGGAGTAGGGGGACAGACACCTACGAGCAGTACTTC. Variable domain in full (rest from reference TRBV30 and TRBJ2-7): SQTIHQWPATLVQPVGSPLSLECTVEGTSNPNLYWYRQAAGRGLQLLFYSVGIGQISSEVPQNLSASRPQDRQFILSSKKLLLSDSGFYLCAWSRGTDTYEQYFGPGTRLTVT.

There are a few counts of this clonotype. The V call is TRBV14, the J call TRBJ2-1, with D perhaps TRBD2 (5 bases). The V gene's germline CDR1 is SGHDN and CDR2 FVKESK. CDR3 length: 13 amino acids. V was trimmed by 5 bases and J by 9 bases, leaving 14 bases between them. In nucleotides, the CDR3 is TGTGCCAGCAGCGGACTCAGTTTCACTGAGCAGTTCTTC. This encodes CASSGLSFTEQFF.

This clonotype was recorded many times. The chain joins TRBV24-1 to TRBJ2-3, with TRBD1 matching 8 bases. Trimming removed 5 bases from V and 4 bases from J; junction bases left unmatched: 4. Germline assignment: CDR1 KGHDR and CDR2 SFDVKD. This CDR3 is 14 amino acids long. CDR3: CATSGTGRADTQYF. CDR3 nucleotide sequence: TGTGCCACCAGTGGGACAGGGCGAGCAGATACGCAGTATTTT.

At least ten counts were recorded for this clonotype. V and J are TRBV6-5 and TRBJ1-5; no firm D call. Germline-derived CDR1 and CDR2 are MNHEY and SVGAGI. With 0 bases removed from V and 0 bases from J, the gap between germline ends came to 6 bases. CDR3 length: 15 amino acids. The CDR3 bases are TGTGCCAGCAGTTACTCTCCCTATAGCAATCAGCCCCAGCATTTT. Its protein is CASSYSPYSNQPQHF.